The entry below gives a single T cell receptor beta chain sequence along with its context. Antigen: not known. Naive CD8 cells were CD45RO-negative, positively selected for CCR7, excluding terminally differentiated effector memory CD45RA+ cells. This CDR3 spans 12 amino acids. Germline CDR1 LNHDA, CDR2 SQIVND (reference sequence). Trimming removed 7 bases at V and 6 bases at J, with 9 bases between. Each sorted subset replicate got 200 ng genomic DNA, tens of thousands of genomes. Sequenced by immunoSEQ multiplex PCR; TCRdb stores in-frame clones only, minus some. Of some 740,000 clones in the sample, 80% to 95% were seen once. These data belong to a study of shared clonotypes between healthy human individuals. General study findings and limits: Only blood was sampled; tissue repertoires likely differ.

V and J are TRBV19 and TRBJ2-2; D uncertain. This sequence originates from a young man in good health. Sequencing was carried out using naive CD8+ T cells sorted from blood. CDR3 sequence reads: CASTGVPGELFF. The CDR3 DNA reads as TGTGCCAGTACTGGGGTCCCCGGGGAGCTGTTTTTT.